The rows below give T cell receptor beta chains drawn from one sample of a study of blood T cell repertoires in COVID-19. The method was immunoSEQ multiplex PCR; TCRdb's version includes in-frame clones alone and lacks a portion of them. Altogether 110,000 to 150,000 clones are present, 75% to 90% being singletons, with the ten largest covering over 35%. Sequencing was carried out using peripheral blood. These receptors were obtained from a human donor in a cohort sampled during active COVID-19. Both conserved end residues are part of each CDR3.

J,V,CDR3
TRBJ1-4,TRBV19,CASAPDSRGEKLFF
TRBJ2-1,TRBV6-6,CASTFNLGNEQFF
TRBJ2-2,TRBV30,CAWSVWTGGLRSTGELFF
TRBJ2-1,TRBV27,CASNYGQGATDEQFF
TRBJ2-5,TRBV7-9,CASSLALWTVETQYF
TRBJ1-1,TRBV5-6,CASSADSRLEAFF
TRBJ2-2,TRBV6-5,CASSYAGTINTGELFF
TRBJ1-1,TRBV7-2,CASSLERGSRDAEAFF
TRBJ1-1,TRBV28,CASSSPGQRTEAFF
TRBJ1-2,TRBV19,CATWTDANYGYTF
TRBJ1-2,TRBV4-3,CASSQTGQGRTGYTF
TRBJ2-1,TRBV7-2,CASSLRTSGGYTYNEQFF
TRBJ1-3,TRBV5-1,CASSLTGGISGNTIYF
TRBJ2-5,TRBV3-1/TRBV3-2,CASSQVGEVQYF
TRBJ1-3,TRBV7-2,CASSLAPSNTIYF
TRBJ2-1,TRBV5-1,CASRGAGYSYNEQFF
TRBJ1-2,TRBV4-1,CASSQGRGPNYGYTF
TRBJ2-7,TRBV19,CASSWGPYEQYF
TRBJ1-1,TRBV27,CASSPGTGGRAFF
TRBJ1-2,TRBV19,CASSSTGYSNYGYTF
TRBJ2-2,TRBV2,CASSPSNTGELFF
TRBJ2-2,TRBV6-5,CASRDRVETGELFF
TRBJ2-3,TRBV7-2,CASSLQPSGGGDTQYF
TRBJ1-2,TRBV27,CASSKTGVYGYTF
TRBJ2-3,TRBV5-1,CASSLWAGVRDTQYF
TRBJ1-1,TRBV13,CASSSLGGLGTEAFF
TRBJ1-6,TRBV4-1,CASSQGQGASGSPLHF
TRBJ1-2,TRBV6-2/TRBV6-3,CASSLPRQGGYTF
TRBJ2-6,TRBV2,CASSRDSSGANVLTF
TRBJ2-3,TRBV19,CATARGGRVTDTQYF
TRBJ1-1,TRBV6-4,CASRRDGETEAFF
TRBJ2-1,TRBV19,CASSTERGGVYEQFF
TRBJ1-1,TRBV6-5,CASSYSTGKGTEAFF
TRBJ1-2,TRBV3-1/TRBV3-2,CASSRGDRGLIGYTF
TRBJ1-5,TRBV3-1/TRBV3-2,CASSQDPTGGYQPQHF
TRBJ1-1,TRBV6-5,CASSTSGGSEAFF
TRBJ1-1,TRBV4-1,CASSPDRVDTEAFF
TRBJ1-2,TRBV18,CASSPDTGTVYGYTF
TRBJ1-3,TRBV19,CASSIEASGNTIYF
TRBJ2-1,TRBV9,CASSDLNEQFF
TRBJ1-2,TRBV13,CASSFRQGAGGYTF
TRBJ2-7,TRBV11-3,CASSPTRMGREQYF
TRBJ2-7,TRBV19,CASSRDRGSEQYF
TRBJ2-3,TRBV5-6,CASSLVGAVTDTQYF
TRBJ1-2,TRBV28,CASLGGGRGWYGYTF
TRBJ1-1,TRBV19,CASSIGGGVVYTEAFF
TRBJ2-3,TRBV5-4,CASSPKGGGGAERDTQYF
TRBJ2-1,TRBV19,CASSISVNEQFF
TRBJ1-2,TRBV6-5,CASSTGDGYTF